This TCR beta chain comes out of a study of blood T cell repertoires in COVID-19. For the study at large: T cells, B-cell-depleted T cells, or PBMCs supplied cDNA or gDNA.

The CDR3 spans 13 residues. Trimming at V came to 5 bases and at J to 1 base, leaving 2 bases not matched to a gene. CDR1 and CDR2 (germline): SQVTM, ANQGSEA. Using immunoSEQ multiplex PCR, the repertoire was profiled, and TCRdb retains in-frame clones only, with some absent. The data show roughly 330,000 clones, more than 75% seen once. This receptor was obtained from a woman aged 50 to 60 with acute or convalescent COVID-19. The chain uses TRBV29-1 and TRBJ2-7, with 10 nucleotides matching TRBD1. Input material: peripheral blood. The DNA for the CDR3 is TGCAGCGTTTGGACAGGGGGTTCCTACGAGCAGTACTTC. It translates to CSVWTGGSYEQYF.